Each of the 8 T cell receptor beta chains below was sequenced from the same sample in a study of regulatory T cells in long-lasting Graves disease. The time point is: newly diagnosed GD, antithyroid drugs for less than 3 months. PBMCs provided the RNA from which the TCR library was made. Researchers made TCR beta libraries by using iRepertoire HTBI primers and running Arm-PCR on CDR3 regions. TCRdb reanalysed the multiplex PCR reads using MiXCR and keeps one entry per CDR3 protein. The table shows 420,000 or so distinct CDR3 sequences, with about 17% occurring only once. These data are also associated with another study on T cells in Graves' hyperthyroidism and ophthalmopathy.

Material: peripheral blood mononuclear cells (PBMCs), obtained at new diagnosis, from a patient treated with antithyroid drugs. These receptors were obtained from a young woman with Graves disease.

The table lists this clonotype with many counts. The J gene is TRBJ2-3, the V gene TRBV20-1; 10 bases match TRBD2. The CDR3 runs 15 residues. With 4 bases clipped from V and 4 bases from J, the junction kept 8 bases outside the gene matches. CDR1 and CDR2 (germline): DFQATT, SNEGSKA (reference sequence). The CDR3 DNA is TGCAGTGCTATAAATCTAGCGGGAGCTGCAGATACGCAGTATTTT. Its protein is CSAINLAGAADTQYF.

This clonotype was seen repeatedly, ten times or more. The V and J genes are TRBV2 and TRBJ1-6; 7 bases align to TRBD1. Losses at the gene ends were 3 bases for V and 9 bases for J; bases not matched to a gene: 8. This CDR3 is built from 15 residues. Germline lookup yields CDR1 SNHLY and CDR2 FYNNEI. CDR3 amino acids: CASSDWEGAASPLHF. As DNA, the CDR3 is TGTGCCAGCAGTGATTGGGAGGGGGCTGCTTCACCCCTCCACTTT.

There are a few counts of this clonotype. One end of the junction fails to match germline, which may point to a read error. The chain carries TRBV5-1 and TRBJ2-1; TRBD2 matches 7 bases. The CDR3 loop spans 13 amino acids. Per the germline V gene, CDR1 is SGHRS and CDR2 is YFSETQ. In nucleotides, the CDR3 is TGCGCAAGCAGGCTAGCGGAAACCAATGAGCAGTTCTTC. Translated: CASRLAETNEQFF.

In its sample, this clonotype was seen a few times. The chain joins TRBV2 to TRBJ1-3, with D hard to call. Germline lookup yields CDR1 SNHLY and CDR2 FYNNEI. The V gene lost 3 bases and the J gene lost 4 bases, with 1 base spanning the gap. CDR3 size: 11 residues. The CDR3: CASSEGNTIYF. The CDR3, as DNA: TGTGCCAGCAGTGAGGGAAACACCATATATTTT.

This clonotype was detected many times. The rearrangement uses TRBV28 and TRBJ2-3; TRBD1 aligns across 11 bases. This CDR3 is 14 amino acids long. The germline CDR1 and CDR2 sequences are MDHEN and SYDVKM. V lost 5 bases and J lost 11; bases outside the gene matches: 9. In nucleotides, the CDR3 is TGTGCCAGCAGTCGGACAGGGGGCGCCCCATGGCAGTATTTT. Protein: CASSRTGGAPWQYF.

The CDR3 loop reads CAISEELSSYNEQFF. The CDR3 bases are TGTGCCATCAGTGAAGAACTAAGCTCCTACAATGAGCAGTTCTTC. The chain recombines TRBV10-3 with TRBJ2-1, with D unresolved. The V end lost 3 bases, the J end lost 0 bases, and 9 bases lay between the germline ends. CDR3 length: 15 amino acids. Germline V lookup: CDR1 ENHRY, CDR2 SYGVKD.

This clonotype was seen at least ten times. The rearrangement joins TRBV6-5 to TRBJ1-1; no definite D call. CDR1 is MNHEY and CDR2 is SVGAGI in the germline V gene. With 2 bases removed from V and 8 bases from J, the gap between germline ends came to 6 bases. The CDR3 is 11 amino acids. CDR3 bases: TGTGCCAGCAGTTACGGCAAAGAAGCTTTCTTT. Its protein product is CASSYGKEAFF.

This clonotype was seen a few times. This chain uses TRBV12-3 or TRBV12-4 with TRBJ2-4; tentative D call: TRBD1 (6 bases). V lost 1 base and J lost 1, with 8 bases in between. CDR3 size: 15 residues. CDR3 region: CASSLDRDAKNIQYF. In DNA form, the CDR3 reads TGTGCCAGCAGTTTAGACAGGGACGCCAAAAACATTCAGTACTTC.